A selection of T cell receptor beta chains follows, all from one sample in a study of T cell responses to AZD1222 COVID-19 vaccine. Profiling relied on immunoSEQ multiplex PCR, and the TCRdb table lists in-frame clones only, not all of them. This sample has 150,000 to 200,000 clones, with 90% to 95% found just once. The sample consisted of peripheral blood, taken on day 0 of AZD1222 vaccination. These receptors originate from an adult in good health. The CDR3 runs from the conserved cysteine through the conserved F or W. The order of the fields is D gene, J gene, V gene, CDR3 DNA, CDR3 protein. D genes are given only for firm matches.

d_call: .
j_call: TRBJ1-2
v_call: TRBV6-2/TRBV6-3
cdr3_nt: TGTGCCAGCAGCCCCTCGGGTGGCTACACCTTC
cdr3_aa: CASSPSGGYTF

d_call: .
j_call: TRBJ1-2
v_call: TRBV5-6
cdr3_nt: TGTGCCAGCAGCTTGGGCCCAGGTTCTAACTATGGCTACACCTTC
cdr3_aa: CASSLGPGSNYGYTF

d_call: TRBD1
j_call: TRBJ1-5
v_call: TRBV5-6
cdr3_nt: TGTGCCAGCAGCTTGGGACAGGGCGGGCAGCCCCAGCATTTT
cdr3_aa: CASSLGQGGQPQHF

d_call: .
j_call: TRBJ2-3
v_call: TRBV11-3
cdr3_nt: TGTGCCAGCAGCTTAGTTGGGACTGTCGGAGATACGCAGTATTTT
cdr3_aa: CASSLVGTVGDTQYF

d_call: .
j_call: TRBJ2-3
v_call: TRBV5-4
cdr3_nt: TGTGCCAGCAGCCCGGGCACAGATACGCAGTATTTT
cdr3_aa: CASSPGTDTQYF

d_call: .
j_call: TRBJ2-1
v_call: TRBV12-3/TRBV12-4
cdr3_nt: TGTGCCAGCAGTTTAGATGAGCAGTTCTTC
cdr3_aa: CASSLDEQFF

d_call: .
j_call: TRBJ2-3
v_call: TRBV5-1
cdr3_nt: TGCGCCAGCAGTAGTAGGGGTCTAAACCCAGATACGCAGTATTTT
cdr3_aa: CASSSRGLNPDTQYF

d_call: .
j_call: TRBJ2-1
v_call: TRBV5-4
cdr3_nt: TGTGCCAGCAACTTGATCTCGGACAATGAGCAGTTCTTC
cdr3_aa: CASNLISDNEQFF

d_call: .
j_call: TRBJ1-2
v_call: TRBV3-1/TRBV3-2
cdr3_nt: TGTGCCAGCAGCCAAGGTTACAGCTATGGCTACACCTTC
cdr3_aa: CASSQGYSYGYTF

d_call: TRBD1
j_call: TRBJ1-1
v_call: TRBV7-9
cdr3_nt: TGTGCCAGCAGCTTAGGGAGCAACAGGGGCCGCGGAAACACTGAAGCTTTCTTT
cdr3_aa: CASSLGSNRGRGNTEAFF

d_call: TRBD1
j_call: TRBJ1-3
v_call: TRBV18
cdr3_nt: TGTGCCAGCTCGCAACAGGGGGTTCCTGGAAACACCATATATTTT
cdr3_aa: CASSQQGVPGNTIYF

d_call: .
j_call: TRBJ1-5
v_call: TRBV10-1
cdr3_nt: TGCGCCAGCAGTGAGTCGGGGGATAGGGGCAATCAGCCCCAGCATTTT
cdr3_aa: CASSESGDRGNQPQHF